The source of this TCR beta chain is a study of cytomegalovirus exposure and HLA in healthy donors. The PCR contained 60 Vbeta and 13 Jbeta primers. Assay: immunoSEQ multiplex PCR; the TCRdb copy retains only in-frame clones and omits some. The table has about 210,000 clones, 70% to 90% seen once. Germline V CDR1 and CDR2: MNHEY, SVGAGI. Trimming cost V 7 bases and J 7 bases, with 18 bases left between them. The CDR3 totals 14 residues. Material for sequencing was PBMCs. The rearrangement links TRBV6-5 to TRBJ2-3, with no clear D. This clonotype was obtained from a girl aged 2-10 years in good health and CMV-seronegative. CDR3 loop: CASTSRWSPHTQYF. The CDR3 DNA reads TGTGCCAGCACTTCCAGATGGTCCCCTCATACGCAGTATTTT.